Listed here are 11 T cell receptor delta chains from one sample, sequenced in a study of gamma-delta T cells after stem cell transplantation. TCRdb processed the RT-PCR reads again with the CATT caller. The table has about 1,400 delta-chain clones, 5% to 6% seen once. The specimen was gamma-delta T cells. The receptors here all came from a human donor. It is not recorded whose cells these are; they may come from a transplant donor.

As regards this clone: The amino acid sequence in TCRdb belongs to a much larger clone and departs from this DNA's translation at residue 19, likely a sequencing read error; the sequence shown is translated from the DNA. This sequence joins TRAV29/DV5 and TRDJ1; 13 nucleotides align to TRDD3. The germline V gene has CDR1 NSMFDY and CDR2 ISSIKDK. The CDR3 spans 21 residues. Written as DNA, the CDR3 is TGTGCAGCAAGGGGATATTCCACCTCTTCGACTGGGGGATACGGGTCCGATAAACCCATCTTT. Translating it yields CAARGYSTSSTGGYGSDKPIF.

This clone was counted between two and nine times. This probably arose from a read error, given a far larger clone one base away. The chain recombines TRDV2 with TRDJ1, with unresolved D. CDR3 length: 13 amino acids. The germline V gene has CDR1 GEAIGNYY and CDR2 EKD. The CDR3 sequence: CACDTLSGDKPIF. The CDR3 DNA is TGTGCCTGTGACACCCTTTCCGGCGATAAACCCATCTTT.

This clone was recorded a few times. A far bigger clonotype differs at one base, so this is likely a read error. At the DNA level, this CDR3 is encoded by other sequences in the same sample as well. CDR3 bases: TGTGCCTGTGAACATCTTCTTACTGGGGGATACGCTAGGTATACCGATAAACTCATCTTT. Its translation is CACEHLLTGGYARYTDKLIF. The chain uses TRDV2 and TRDJ1; 13 nucleotides match TRDD3. CDR3 length: 20 residues. The junction had 18 bases not matched to a gene; V was cut back by 4 bases and J by 2 bases. Germline V gene data show CDR1 as GEAIGNYY and CDR2 as EKD.

The chain has TRDV2 and TRDJ1; TRDD3 agrees at 7 bases. The CDR3 has 16 amino acids. J lost 1 base, V lost 0 bases, and 7 bases had no gene match. The germline V gene has CDR1 GEAIGNYY and CDR2 EKD. The CDR3 loop is CACDTVGGDITDKLIF. In nucleotides, the CDR3 is TGTGCCTGTGACACCGTAGGTGGGGATATCACCGATAAACTCATCTTT.

There are a few counts of this clone. A read error is the likely source, as a far larger clone sits one nucleotide away. The gene calls are TRDV2 and TRDJ1; 11 bases align to TRDD3. Germline CDR1 is GEAIGNYY and CDR2 is EKD. With 3 bases clipped from V and 4 bases from J, the junction kept 21 bases outside the gene matches. This CDR3 region has 20 residues. In DNA form, the CDR3 reads TGTGCCTGTGACGCCGTCTCCTACCGTTCTACTGGGGGATATGACGATAAACTCATCTTT. This sequence encodes CACDAVSYRSTGGYDDKLIF.

This clone turned up a few times. A read error likely explains why the TCRdb protein, taken from a much larger clone, differs from this DNA's translation at residue 10; the protein shown is translated from the DNA. The chain couples TRDV2 to TRDJ1; 10 nucleotides match TRDD3. The V gene's germline CDR1 is GEAIGNYY and CDR2 EKD. J lost 0 bases, V lost 0 bases, and 9 bases had no gene match. The CDR3 runs 18 residues. The CDR3 bases are TGTGCCTGTGACACCGTTACTGGGGGATGCATAAACACCGATAAACTCATCTTT. Translating gives CACDTVTGGCINTDKLIF.

A few counts support this clone. An end of the junction differs from the germline gene, which may be a read error. The gene calls are TRDV2 and TRDJ1, with 8 bases identical to TRDD3. There are 16 residues in the CDR3. Germline V CDR1 and CDR2: GEAIGNYY, EKD. The CDR3 sequence is CACDEIGDTITDKHIF. CDR3 DNA sequence: TGTGCCTGTGACGAGATAGGGGATACCATTACCGATAAACACATCTTT.

Notes on this clone: The translation of this DNA and the TCRdb protein of a much larger clone differ at residue 5, probably owing to a read error; the protein shown here is translated from the DNA. J is TRDJ1 and V is TRDV2; TRDD3 aligns across 13 bases. The V segment lost 3 bases and the J segment 4 bases; nucleotides outside the gene matches: 19. Germline CDR1 is GEAIGNYY and CDR2 is EKD. This CDR3 comprises 20 residues. CDR3 residues: CACDSVPHTGGYGGLDKLIF. In DNA form, the CDR3 reads TGTGCCTGTGACTCCGTACCTCATACTGGGGGATACGGTGGGCTCGATAAACTCATCTTT.

This clone is deemed hyperexpanded. The same CDR3 arises from other DNA sequences in this sample as well. CDR3 region: CACEGLGGGYANDKLIF. As DNA, the CDR3 is TGTGCCTGTGAGGGCCTCGGTGGGGGATACGCAAACGATAAACTCATCTTT. The gene calls are TRDV2 and TRDJ1; 11 positions match TRDD3. V was pared by 4 bases and J by 4 bases, with 13 bases of the junction left unmatched. Germline loops: CDR1 GEAIGNYY, CDR2 EKD. The CDR3 consists of 17 residues.

A few counts support this clone. The CDR3 nucleotides are TGTGCCTGTGACACCGGGGCTCTGGGGGATACCCGACGTGAGTACACCGATAAACTCATCTTT. Protein: CACDTGALGDTRREYTDKLIF. V usage is TRDV2 and J usage is TRDJ1, with 11 bases fitting TRDD3. V lost 0 bases and J lost 0; bases outside the gene matches: 17. Germline values: CDR1 GEAIGNYY, CDR2 EKD. The CDR3 is 21 amino acids.

Notes on this clone: A far larger clone is one base from this, pointing to a likely read error. The sample has other DNA sequences that encode this CDR3 too. The V gene is TRDV2, the J gene TRDJ1; 9 bases line up with TRDD3. Germline lookup yields CDR1 GEAIGNYY and CDR2 EKD. The length of the CDR3 is 18 residues. V shed 3 bases and J 2 bases; nucleotides not matched to a gene: 15. The CDR3 DNA follows: TGTGCCTGTGACCCCTTACTGGGGGACAGGAAGTATACCGATAAACTCATCTTT. Its protein product is CACDPLLGDRKYTDKLIF.